The next 8 T cell receptor beta chains were all read from a single sample in a study of identical twins. MiXCR, run by TCRdb on the 5' RACE reads, gives a single entry per CDR3 protein. The sample consists of around 370,000 distinct CDR3 sequences, roughly 9% of them appearing once. The material sequenced was naive T cells sorted from blood. The receptor set was obtained from a woman in her forties or fifties in good health.

This clonotype was seen ten or more times. V usage is TRBV7-8 and J usage is TRBJ2-4; D might be TRBD1 (6 bases). The V and J ends lost 5 bases and 1 base respectively, with 15 bases between them. The CDR3 is made up of 16 amino acids. Germline CDR1 reads SGHVS; CDR2 reads FQNEAQ. The CDR3 reads CASSPQGSTAKNIQYF. In DNA, the CDR3 is TGTGCCAGCAGCCCACAGGGATCGACGGCCAAAAACATTCAGTACTTC.

The chain has TRBV11-2 and TRBJ2-6; TRBD1 matches at 10 bases. The V segment lost 0 bases and the J segment 0 bases; nucleotides outside the gene matches: 5. The CDR3 contains 19 residues. CDR1 is SGHAT and CDR2 is FQNNGV in the germline V gene. In nucleotides, the CDR3 is TGTGCCAGCAGCTTAGATTCGGGACAGGGGTTCTCTGGGGCCAACGTCCTGACTTTC. Residues: CASSLDSGQGFSGANVLTF.

The sample holds many counts of this clonotype. This sequence joins TRBV4-1 and TRBJ2-1; perhaps TRBD2 as D (6 bases). Germline lookup yields CDR1 MGHRA and CDR2 YSYEKL. The CDR3 runs to 16 residues. Trimming stripped 0 bases from V and 5 bases from J, with 14 bases between. The CDR3, as DNA: TGCGCCAGCAGCCAAGAACCCGAGACGGGAGACAATGAGCAGTTCTTC. This encodes CASSQEPETGDNEQFF.

This clonotype came up a few times. This chain uses TRBV6-5 with TRBJ2-7; D not certain. There are 16 residues in the CDR3. Germline values: CDR1 MNHEY, CDR2 SVGAGI. Deletions cut 0 bases from V and 0 bases from J, with 12 bases between. This CDR3 is CASSYSRTVSSYEQYF. CDR3 bases: TGTGCCAGCAGTTACTCCCGGACCGTGAGCTCCTACGAGCAGTACTTC.

This clonotype was recorded a few times. The chain links TRBV5-1 to TRBJ2-2; TRBD2 matches at 12 bases. CDR1 is SGHRS, CDR2 YFSETQ, per germline. V shed 4 bases and J 6 bases; nucleotides not matched to a gene: 4. This CDR3 is 15 amino acids long. DNA for the CDR3: TGCGCCAGCAGCGTGACTAGCGGGAGTTCCGGGGAGCTGTTTTTT. Residues: CASSVTSGSSGELFF.

V usage is TRBV29-1 and J usage is TRBJ2-7; 7 nucleotides agree with TRBD2. Germline lookup yields CDR1 SQVTM and CDR2 ANQGSEA. V shed 7 bases and J 1 base; nucleotides not matched to a gene: 4. This CDR3 is built from 12 residues. The CDR3: CSAGSGSYEQYF. In DNA form, the CDR3 reads TGCAGCGCCGGTAGCGGGTCCTACGAGCAGTACTTC.

The chain is built from TRBV5-6 and TRBJ2-7; unclear D gene. CDR1 and CDR2 (germline): SGHDT, YYEEEE. The CDR3 totals 14 residues. Trimming stripped 0 bases from V and 2 bases from J, with 9 bases between. DNA of the CDR3: TGTGCCAGCAGCTTGGCTGGTACAGCCTACGAGCAGTACGTC. It codes for CASSLAGTAYEQYV.

This clonotype occurred many times. This chain links TRBV2 with TRBJ2-1, with 7 bases identical to TRBD2. Germline V gene sequence: CDR1 SNHLY, CDR2 FYNNEI. V lost 6 bases, J lost 0 bases, and 5 bases stayed unmatched. CDR3 length: 15 residues. The DNA of the CDR3 is TGTGCCAGCAGCCCCCGGGACTACTCCTACAATGAGCAGTTCTTC. This gives the protein CASSPRDYSYNEQFF.